The sample holds one count of the clone carrying this T cell receptor (beta chain). This CDR3 has 12 residues. Germline CDR1 is SGHNT and CDR2 is YYREEE (reference sequence). V was trimmed by 5 bases and J by 4 bases, leaving 7 bases between them. The data derive from a study of OX40 agonist ivuxolimab in advanced cancers. Produced via immunoSEQ multiplex PCR; TCRdb's table is partial and in-frame only. The sample holds roughly 120,000 clones, just under 95% seen once. The chain employs TRBV5-4 and TRBJ2-1; no firm D call. Sequences were derived from CD4+ or CD8+ T cells sorted from blood, sampled in a trial of the OX40 agonist ivuxolimab. This TCR was recovered from an adult with an advanced solid tumor such as melanoma, head and neck, liver or kidney cancer. In nucleotides, the CDR3 is TGTGCCAGCAGGAGTGGTTACAATGAGCAGTTCTTC. This sequence encodes CASRSGYNEQFF.